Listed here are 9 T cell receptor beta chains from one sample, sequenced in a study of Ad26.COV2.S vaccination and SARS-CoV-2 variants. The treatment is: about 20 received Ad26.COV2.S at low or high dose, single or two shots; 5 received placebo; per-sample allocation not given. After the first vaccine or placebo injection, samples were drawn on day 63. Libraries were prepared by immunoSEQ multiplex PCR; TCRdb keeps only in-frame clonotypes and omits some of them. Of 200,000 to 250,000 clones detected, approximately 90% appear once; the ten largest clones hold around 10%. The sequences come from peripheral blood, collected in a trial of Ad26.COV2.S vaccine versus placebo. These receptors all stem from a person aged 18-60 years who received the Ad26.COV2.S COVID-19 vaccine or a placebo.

CDR3 protein: CASSPTGAGNTIYF. CDR3 nucleotides: TGTGCCAGCAGTCCGACAGGGGCTGGAAACACCATATATTTT. The J gene is TRBJ1-3, the V gene TRBV3-1 (or the pseudogene TRBV3-2); 8 nucleotides agree with TRBD1. Germline trimming cut 6 bases from V and 2 bases from J; bases unmatched to any gene: 3. The CDR3 totals 14 residues. Germline values: CDR1 LGHDT, CDR2 YNNKEL (reference sequence).

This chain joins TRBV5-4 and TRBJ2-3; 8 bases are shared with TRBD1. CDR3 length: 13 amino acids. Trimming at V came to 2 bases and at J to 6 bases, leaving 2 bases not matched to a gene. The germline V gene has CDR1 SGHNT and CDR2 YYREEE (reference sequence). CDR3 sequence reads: CASSFRQGDTQYF. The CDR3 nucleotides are TGTGCCAGCAGCTTCCGACAGGGGGATACGCAGTATTTT.

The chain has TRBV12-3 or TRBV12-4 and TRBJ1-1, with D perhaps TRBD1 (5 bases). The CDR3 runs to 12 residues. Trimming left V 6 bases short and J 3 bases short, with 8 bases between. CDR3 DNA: TGTGCCAGCAGGTACAGGTACACTGAAGCTTTCTTT. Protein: CASRYRYTEAFF.

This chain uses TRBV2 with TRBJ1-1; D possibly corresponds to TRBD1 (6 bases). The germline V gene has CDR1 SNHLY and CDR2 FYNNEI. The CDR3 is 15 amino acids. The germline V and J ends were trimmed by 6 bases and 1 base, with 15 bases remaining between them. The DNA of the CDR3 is TGTGCCAGCAGACCATCCAGGGGCCCGAACACTGAAGCTTTCTTT. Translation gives CASRPSRGPNTEAFF.

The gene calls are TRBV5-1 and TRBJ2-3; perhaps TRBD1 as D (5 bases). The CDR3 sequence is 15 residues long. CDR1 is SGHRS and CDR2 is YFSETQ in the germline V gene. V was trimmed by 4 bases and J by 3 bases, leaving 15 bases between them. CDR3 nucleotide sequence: TGCGCCAGCAGCGTAGCTGGGGCCAAAACAGATACGCAGTATTTT. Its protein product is CASSVAGAKTDTQYF.

CDR3 nucleotide sequence: TGTGCCAGCAGCCAAATGCAACAGGGGTCTAACTATGGCTACACCTTC. It translates to CASSQMQQGSNYGYTF. The V and J genes are TRBV5-5 and TRBJ1-2; 7 bases fit TRBD1. The CDR3 runs to 16 residues. Germline lookup yields CDR1 SGHKS and CDR2 YYEKEE (reference sequence). J gave up 0 bases and V 4 bases, and 9 bases lay outside the gene matches.

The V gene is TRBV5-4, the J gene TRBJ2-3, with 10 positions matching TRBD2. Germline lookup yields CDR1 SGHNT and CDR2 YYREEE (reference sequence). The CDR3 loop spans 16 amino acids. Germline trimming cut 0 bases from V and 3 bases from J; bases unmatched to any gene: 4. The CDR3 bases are TGTGCCAGCAGCTTGGGGACTAGCGGCTTTACAGATACGCAGTATTTT. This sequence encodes CASSLGTSGFTDTQYF. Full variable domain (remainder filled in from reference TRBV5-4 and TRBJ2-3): ETGVTQSPTHLIKTRGQQVTLRCSSQSGHNTVSWYQQALGQGPQFIFQYYREEENGRGNFPPRFSGLQFPNYSSELNVNALELDDSALYLCASSLGTSGFTDTQYFGPGTRLTVL.

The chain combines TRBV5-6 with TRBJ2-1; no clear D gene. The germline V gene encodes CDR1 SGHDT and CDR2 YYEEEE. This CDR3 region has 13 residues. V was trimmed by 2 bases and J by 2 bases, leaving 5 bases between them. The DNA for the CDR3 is TGTGCCAGCAGCTTTAAAGCCTACAATGAGCAGTTCTTC. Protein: CASSFKAYNEQFF.

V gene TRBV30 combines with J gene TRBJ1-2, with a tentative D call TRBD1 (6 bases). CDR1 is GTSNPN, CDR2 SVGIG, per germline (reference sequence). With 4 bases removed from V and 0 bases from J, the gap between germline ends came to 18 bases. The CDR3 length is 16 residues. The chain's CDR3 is CAWNREGGRANYGYTF. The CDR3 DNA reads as TGTGCCTGGAACAGAGAGGGGGGGAGGGCTAACTATGGCTACACCTTC.